Following are 15 T cell receptor beta chains from one sample sequenced in a study of T cell responses to AZD1222 COVID-19 vaccine. Measured with immunoSEQ multiplex PCR; TCRdb has only the in-frame clones, and not every one. The table lists over 75,000 clones, around nine tenths of them singletons. The sequencing here drew on peripheral blood, taken 28 days after the second AZD1222 dose. Source of these receptors: an adult who received the AZD1222 COVID-19 vaccine.

The rearrangement links TRBV10-1 to TRBJ2-7; D remains ambiguous. Deletions cut 4 bases from V and 3 bases from J, with 16 bases between. Looked up from germline, CDR1 is WNHNN and CDR2 is SYGVQD (reference sequence). This CDR3 is 15 amino acids long. This CDR3 is CASSASRNYLYEQYF. CDR3 nucleotides: TGCGCCAGCAGTGCCTCGAGGAACTACCTCTACGAGCAGTACTTC.

The chain is built from TRBV7-9 and TRBJ2-1, with 9 positions matching TRBD2. J lost 8 bases, V lost 9 bases, and 8 bases had no gene match. Germline lookup yields CDR1 SEHNR and CDR2 FQNEAQ (reference sequence). The CDR3 consists of 13 residues. The CDR3, as DNA: TGTGCCAGGGCGGGGGGGACTTTGGATGAGCAGTTCTTC. It yields the protein CARAGGTLDEQFF.

The V gene is TRBV6-1, the J gene TRBJ2-1; tentative D call: TRBD1 (6 bases). The germline V and J ends were trimmed by 4 bases and 0 bases, with 13 bases remaining between them. CDR3 length: 16 amino acids. Germline CDR1 MNHNS, CDR2 SASEGT. The CDR3 region is CASSAETGSSYNEQFF. In DNA form, the CDR3 reads TGTGCCAGCAGTGCTGAGACAGGAAGCTCCTACAATGAGCAGTTCTTC.

This chain connects TRBV4-2 to TRBJ1-5, with a possible D match to TRBD1 (6 bases). The V gene lost 2 bases and the J gene lost 0 bases, with 14 bases spanning the gap. Germline V gives CDR1 LGHNA, CDR2 YNFKEQ. The CDR3 contains 17 residues. The CDR3 nucleotides read TGTGCCAGCAGCCAATCGGACAGCTATTATAGCAATCAGCCCCAGCATTTT. Residues: CASSQSDSYYSNQPQHF.

The chain is built from TRBV19 and TRBJ1-3; no firm D call. Germline values: CDR1 LNHDA, CDR2 SQIVND (reference sequence). The CDR3 extends over 13 amino acids. The ends were cut back, 7 bases at V and 4 bases at J, with 11 bases in the middle. Here the CDR3 reads CASTDNLGNTIYF. CDR3 bases: TGTGCCAGTACCGATAACCTCGGAAACACCATATATTTT.

V gene TRBV4-3 combines with J gene TRBJ1-2, with 7 bases fitting TRBD1. Trimming removed 0 bases from V and 5 bases from J; junction bases left unmatched: 6. CDR1 is LGHNA and CDR2 is YSLEER in the germline V gene. The CDR3 spans 15 residues. The DNA for the CDR3 is TGCGCCAGCAGCCAAGATGACAGGGCCGAGTATGGCTACACCTTC. This sequence encodes CASSQDDRAEYGYTF.

This clone occurred many times. The rearrangement links TRBV5-4 to TRBJ2-7; 8 bases agree with TRBD1. CDR1 is SGHNT, CDR2 YYREEE, per germline (reference sequence). V dropped 0 bases and J dropped 6; count of bases not matched to a gene: 2. The CDR3 is made up of 13 amino acids. The CDR3 DNA reads TGTGCCAGCAGCTTGGAGACAGGGGTCGAGCAGTACTTC. Residues: CASSLETGVEQYF.

The chain has TRBV6-2 or TRBV6-3 and TRBJ2-7; D remains ambiguous. Germline-derived CDR1 and CDR2 are MNHEY and SVGEGT. Trimming shortened V by 0 bases and J by 6 bases, and 12 bases separated the two germline ends. The CDR3 extends over 14 amino acids. In DNA form, the CDR3 reads TGTGCCAGCAGTTACTCGTTCGACGACGGCGAGCAGTACTTC. Translating it yields CASSYSFDDGEQYF.

A single count supports this clone. The V call is TRBV15, the J call TRBJ1-1; D call uncertain. Germline-derived CDR1 and CDR2 are LNHNV and YYDKDF (reference sequence). Deletions cut 0 bases from V and 11 bases from J, with 16 bases between. The CDR3 has 14 amino acids. The CDR3 region is CATSRDRGPGSAFF. CDR3 in DNA: TGTGCCACCAGCAGAGATCGAGGGCCGGGGAGCGCTTTCTTT.

This clone was recorded once. This chain uses TRBV24-1 with TRBJ2-7; D is possibly TRBD1 or TRBD2 (5 bases each). V lost 0 bases and J 2 bases, leaving 13 bases between the germline ends. Germline lookup yields CDR1 KGHDR and CDR2 SFDVKD. This CDR3 has 16 residues. CDR3 loop: CATSDLWPRGPYEQYF. The CDR3 DNA sequence: TGTGCCACCAGTGATTTGTGGCCCCGGGGCCCCTACGAGCAGTACTTC.

This clone was detected only once. The CDR3 here is CASSQTSGGLDEQYF. The CDR3 DNA reads TGTGCCAGCAGTCAGACTAGCGGGGGTCTCGACGAGCAGTACTTC. This rearrangement joins TRBV6-2 or TRBV6-3 to TRBJ2-7, with 12 positions matching TRBD2. The CDR3 totals 15 residues. Trimming at V came to 5 bases and at J to 5 bases, leaving 7 bases not matched to a gene. The germline gives CDR1 MNHEY, CDR2 SVGEGT.

The chain links TRBV5-6 to TRBJ2-3; a possible D gene is TRBD2 (6 bases). Looked up from germline, CDR1 is SGHDT and CDR2 is YYEEEE. V lost 1 base to trimming and J lost 5 bases, with 11 bases between them. The CDR3 covers 14 residues. CDR3 loop: CASSLMTRGDTQYF. For the CDR3, the DNA is TGTGCCAGCAGCTTGATGACTAGGGGAGATACGCAGTATTTT.

The chain joins TRBV3-1 (or the pseudogene TRBV3-2) to TRBJ2-1; the match to TRBD2 covers 9 bases. The CDR3 is 17 amino acids. Germline lookup yields CDR1 LGHDT and CDR2 YNNKEL (reference sequence). Losses at the gene ends were 0 bases for V and 7 bases for J; bases not matched to a gene: 10. The CDR3 DNA reads as TGTGCCAGCAGCCAAGATGTGATGGCGCGGGGGGGGAATGAGCAGTTCTTC. This codes for CASSQDVMARGGNEQFF.

This sequence joins TRBV11-1 and TRBJ2-1; tentatively, D is TRBD2 (6 bases). This CDR3 is built from 16 residues. CDR1 and CDR2 (germline): SGHAT, FQDESV (reference sequence). Deletions cut 2 bases from V and 5 bases from J, with 16 bases between. In DNA form, the CDR3 reads TGTGCCAGCAGCTTACGCCCCTTTGGCGGGAACAATGAGCAGTTCTTC. The encoded protein is CASSLRPFGGNNEQFF.

The V gene is TRBV7-2, the J gene TRBJ2-6; D is possibly TRBD1 (5 bases). The germline V gene has CDR1 SGHTA and CDR2 FQGNSA. V gave up 1 base and J gave up 0 bases, with 7 bases separating them. The CDR3 extends over 16 amino acids. CDR3 in amino acids: CASSLGRGSGANVLTF. In nucleotides, the CDR3 is TGTGCCAGCAGCTTAGGAAGGGGCTCTGGGGCCAACGTCCTGACTTTC.